This TCR beta chain was documented in a study of T-cell reconstitution after alpha-beta-depleted transplantation in children. Details on this clonotype: Antigen specificity is unknown.

The TCRbeta library incorporated unique molecular identifiers. MiXCR, applied by TCRdb to the PCR reads, yields one record per CDR3 protein. The top ten hold about 10% of the sample, which has 250,000 to 400,000 distinct CDR3 sequences, around 25% seen once. This CDR3 comprises 15 residues. V lost 5 bases to trimming and J lost 2 bases; unmatched junction nucleotides: 5. Germline CDR1 and CDR2: KGHDR and SFDVKD. General study results and limits: There were reportedly several hundred expanded graft clones from which alpha-beta T cells came about two months after transplant. Where some patients showed high TCRbeta diversity at day 60, it came from recipient T cells and thymic progenitors that had survived.

This sample comprised PBMCs, mostly from graft donor cells, obtained 180 days after TCRalphabeta/CD19-depleted stem cell transplant. The receptor comes from a male patient younger than 18 who had a stem cell transplant for acute lymphoblastic leukemia, so the T cells may come from the graft donor. This chain joins TRBV24-1 and TRBJ2-4, with 7 bases that match TRBD1. CDR3 sequence: CATSARGQTKNIQYF. The CDR3 nucleotides are TGTGCCACCAGTGCTAGGGGGCAAACCAAAAACATTCAGTACTTC.